This T cell receptor beta chain comes out of a study of blood T cells in healthy people across ages. Each sample used at least 6.5 million PBMCs. The authors ran a second PCR of 7 to 11 cycles using a sample-barcoded 5' primer and a J-beta primer mix. Each cDNA molecule, via a template-switch adaptor with 12 random nucleotides, was tagged. Using its own MiXCR run on the 5' RACE reads, TCRdb lists one record per CDR3 protein. The sample lists 790,000 or so distinct CDR3 sequences, about half seen once, with less than 20% in the top ten. The clonotype comes from a man older than 75 in good health. Sequenced sample: blood.

The CDR3 DNA sequence: TGTGCCTGGAGTCTGGGTTCCTCCTACGAGCAGTACTTC. This gives the protein CAWSLGSSYEQYF. The chain employs TRBV30 and TRBJ2-7; no definite D call. V lost 2 bases to trimming and J lost 0 bases, with 8 bases between them. The CDR3 length is 13 residues. Germline V lookup: CDR1 GTSNPN, CDR2 SVGIG (reference sequence).